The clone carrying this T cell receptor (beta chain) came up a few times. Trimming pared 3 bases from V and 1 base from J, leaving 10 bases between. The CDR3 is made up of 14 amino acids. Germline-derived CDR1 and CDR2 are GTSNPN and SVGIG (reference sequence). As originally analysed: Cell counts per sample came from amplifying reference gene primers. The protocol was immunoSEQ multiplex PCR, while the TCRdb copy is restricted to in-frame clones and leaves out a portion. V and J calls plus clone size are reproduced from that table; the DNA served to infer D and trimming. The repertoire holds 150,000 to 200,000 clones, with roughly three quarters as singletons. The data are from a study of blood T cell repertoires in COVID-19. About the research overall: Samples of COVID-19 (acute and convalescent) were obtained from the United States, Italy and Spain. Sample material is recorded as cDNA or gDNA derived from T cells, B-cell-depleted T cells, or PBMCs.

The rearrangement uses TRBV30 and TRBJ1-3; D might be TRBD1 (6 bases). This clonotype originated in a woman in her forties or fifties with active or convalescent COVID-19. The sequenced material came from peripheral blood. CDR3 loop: CAWRGHLSGNTIYF. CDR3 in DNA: TGTGCCTGGAGGGGACACTTATCTGGAAACACCATATATTTT.